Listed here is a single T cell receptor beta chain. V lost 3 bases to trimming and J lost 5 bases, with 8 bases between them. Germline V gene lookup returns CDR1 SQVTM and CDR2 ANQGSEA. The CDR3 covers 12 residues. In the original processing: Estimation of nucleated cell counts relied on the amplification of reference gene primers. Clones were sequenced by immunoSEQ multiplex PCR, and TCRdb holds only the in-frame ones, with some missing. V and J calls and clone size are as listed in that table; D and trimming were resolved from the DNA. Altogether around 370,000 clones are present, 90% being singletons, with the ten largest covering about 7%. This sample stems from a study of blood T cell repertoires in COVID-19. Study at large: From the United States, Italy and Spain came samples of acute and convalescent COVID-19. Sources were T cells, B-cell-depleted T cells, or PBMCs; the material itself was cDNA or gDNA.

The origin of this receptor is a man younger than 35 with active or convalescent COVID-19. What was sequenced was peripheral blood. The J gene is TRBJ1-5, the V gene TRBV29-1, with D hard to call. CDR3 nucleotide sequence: TGCAGCGTTGAGGGAGTTGATCAGCCCCAGCATTTT. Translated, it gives CSVEGVDQPQHF.